Following are 14 T cell receptor beta chains from one sample sequenced in a study of blood T cell repertoires in COVID-19. Measured with immunoSEQ multiplex PCR; TCRdb has only the in-frame clones, and not every one. Counted here are approximately 240,000 clones, 65% to 85% occurring once; the ten biggest clones make up 4% to 4.5%. The specimen sequenced was peripheral blood. These receptor sequences come from a middle-aged woman with active or convalescent COVID-19.

The genes are TRBV29-1 and TRBJ1-1; the D gene is possibly TRBD1 (5 bases). The germline gives CDR1 SQVTM, CDR2 ANQGSEA. Trimming pared 2 bases from V and 4 bases from J, leaving 11 bases between. This CDR3 is built from 13 residues. The CDR3 coding sequence is TGCAGCGTTGAATCTTGGAGGGGCACTGAAGCTTTCTTT. It specifies CSVESWRGTEAFF.

The chain uses TRBV5-5 and TRBJ1-5; tentative D call: TRBD1 (6 bases). The CDR3 contains 14 residues. Germline CDR1 SGHKS, CDR2 YYEKEE (reference sequence). V was cut by 3 bases and J by 7 bases, with 14 bases left in between. The CDR3 region is CASSWGRAEQPQHF. The CDR3 nucleotides are TGTGCCAGCAGCTGGGGGCGAGCGGAGCAGCCCCAGCATTTT.

This clone appeared once. CDR3 sequence (DNA): TGTGCCAGCAGCTTAGATACGGCAGGGGGAAACACTGAAGCTTTCTTT. This gives the protein CASSLDTAGGNTEAFF. V is TRBV11-3 and J is TRBJ1-1; TRBD1 matches at 7 bases. Germline V gene lookup returns CDR1 SGHNT and CDR2 YENEEA. Trimming took 0 bases from V and 2 from J; bases not matched to a gene: 6. This CDR3 comprises 16 residues.

V usage is TRBV3-1 (or the pseudogene TRBV3-2) and J usage is TRBJ2-7; D is uncertain. CDR1 and CDR2 (germline): LGHDT, YNNKEL (reference sequence). The germline V and J ends were trimmed by 2 bases and 3 bases, with 11 bases remaining between them. The CDR3 sequence is 14 residues long. The CDR3 protein is CASSQLSRNYEQYF. The CDR3 DNA sequence: TGTGCCAGCAGCCAACTGTCTAGAAACTACGAGCAGTACTTC.

This clone was counted a few times. J is TRBJ1-3 and V is TRBV4-2; no clear D. This CDR3 contains 16 residues. V lost 1 base to trimming and J lost 1 base, with 11 bases between them. Germline values: CDR1 LGHNA, CDR2 YNFKEQ. CDR3 DNA sequence: TGTGCCAGCAGCCAAGTTCTCAGAGGGTCTGGAAACACCATATATTTT. This encodes CASSQVLRGSGNTIYF.

The gene calls are TRBV28 and TRBJ2-5, with TRBD2 matching over 11 bases. From germline, CDR1 is MDHEN and CDR2 SYDVKM. J gave up 0 bases and V 6 bases, and 6 bases lay outside the gene matches. The CDR3 extends over 16 amino acids. The CDR3 DNA sequence: TGTGCCAGCAGCCTCCGACTAGCGGGGCACCAAGAGACCCAGTACTTC. Protein sequence: CASSLRLAGHQETQYF.

This chain uses TRBV5-1 with TRBJ1-1, with 12 bases aligning to TRBD1. CDR3 length: 14 amino acids. The germline V gene encodes CDR1 SGHRS and CDR2 YFSETQ. The trim removed 4 bases at V and 5 bases at J, leaving 3 bases unmatched. CDR3 protein: CASSAGQGATEAFF. CDR3 nucleotide sequence: TGCGCCAGCAGCGCGGGACAGGGGGCAACTGAAGCTTTCTTT. Together with reference TRBV5-1 and TRBJ1-1, the CDR3 gives the full variable domain: KAGVTQTPRYLIKTRGQQVTLSCSPISGHRSVSWYQQTPGQGLQFLFEYFSETQRNKGNFPGRFSGRQFSNSRSEMNVSTLELGDSALYLCASSAGQGATEAFFGQGTRLTVV.

The rearrangement links TRBV12-5 to TRBJ1-1, with a tentative D call TRBD1 (6 bases). Germline CDR1 reads LGHNT; CDR2 reads FRNRAP. This CDR3 is 13 amino acids long. The V and J ends lost 0 bases and 4 bases respectively, with 6 bases between them. The CDR3 region is CASGLVQGTEAFF. CDR3 coding DNA: TGTGCTAGTGGTTTGGTACAGGGCACTGAAGCTTTCTTT.

The rearrangement joins TRBV28 to TRBJ2-7; 7 nucleotides match TRBD1. The V and J ends lost 5 bases and 3 bases, in that order; junction bases with no gene match: 7. Germline-derived CDR1 and CDR2 are MDHEN and SYDVKM. This CDR3 is built from 14 residues. The CDR3 spells CASSLGTVDYEQYF. For the CDR3, the DNA is TGTGCCAGCAGTCTGGGGACAGTCGACTACGAGCAGTACTTC.

The chain combines TRBV5-4 with TRBJ1-1, with D perhaps matching TRBD1 (5 bases). V was pared by 1 base and J by 5 bases, with 12 bases between. Germline V gives CDR1 SGHNT, CDR2 YYREEE (reference sequence). CDR3 size: 14 residues. The CDR3 is CASSLQGSRTEAFF. Here the CDR3 DNA reads TGTGCCAGCAGCTTGCAGGGCTCCCGAACTGAAGCTTTCTTT.

V is TRBV10-1 and J is TRBJ1-4; possible D gene TRBD1, 5 bases. Trimming left V 7 bases short and J 0 bases short, with 15 bases between. The CDR3 totals 16 residues. CDR1 and CDR2 from the germline V gene are WNHNN and SYGVQD (reference sequence). The CDR3 nucleotides read TGCGCCAGCATTCCCGGGGGGACGGCAACTAATGAAAAACTGTTTTTT. This sequence encodes CASIPGGTATNEKLFF.

The gene calls are TRBV2 and TRBJ1-5; D may be TRBD1 (6 bases). Germline V gene sequence: CDR1 SNHLY, CDR2 FYNNEI. Trimming pared 9 bases from V and 3 bases from J, leaving 15 bases between. This CDR3 has 14 residues. The chain's CDR3 is CASSPTGPNQPQHF. As DNA, the CDR3 is TGTGCCAGTTCACCAACAGGGCCCAATCAGCCCCAGCATTTT.

V is TRBV28 and J is TRBJ1-2, with a weak D call TRBD1 (5 bases). The CDR3 extends over 13 amino acids. Germline CDR1 reads MDHEN; CDR2 reads SYDVKM. The germline V and J ends were trimmed by 6 bases and 4 bases, with 12 bases remaining between them. The CDR3 sequence is CASRPDTSYGYTF. The CDR3 DNA sequence: TGTGCCAGCAGACCGGACACCTCCTATGGCTACACCTTC.

This clone appeared a few times. This chain connects TRBV6-4 to TRBJ2-1, with D possibly matching TRBD1 (6 bases). Trimming removed 5 bases from V and 5 bases from J, with 10 bases in between. The CDR3 contains 13 residues. Germline V gene lookup returns CDR1 MRHNA and CDR2 SNTAGT. The CDR3 loop is CASSSRDNNEQFF. Written as DNA, the CDR3 is TGTGCCAGCAGTTCCCGGGACAACAATGAGCAGTTCTTC.